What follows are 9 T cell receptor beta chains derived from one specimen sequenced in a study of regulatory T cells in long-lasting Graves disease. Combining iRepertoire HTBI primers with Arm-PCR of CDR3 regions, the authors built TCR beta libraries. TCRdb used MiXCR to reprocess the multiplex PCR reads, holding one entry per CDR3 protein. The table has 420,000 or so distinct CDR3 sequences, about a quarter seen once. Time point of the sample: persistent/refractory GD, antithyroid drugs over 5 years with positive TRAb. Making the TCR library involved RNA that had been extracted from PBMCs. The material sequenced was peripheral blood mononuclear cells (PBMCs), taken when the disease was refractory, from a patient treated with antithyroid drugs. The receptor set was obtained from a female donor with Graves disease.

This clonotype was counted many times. CDR3 in DNA: TGTGCCAGCATGCGGCGGTACAGGGAAGGGGAGACCCAGTACTTC. Protein: CASMRRYREGETQYF. The chain joins TRBV28 to TRBJ2-5, with D tentatively TRBD1 (6 bases). V lost 7 bases and J lost 5, with 20 bases in between. CDR1 MDHEN and CDR2 SYDVKM come from the germline V gene. The CDR3 totals 15 residues.

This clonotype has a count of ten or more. The CDR3 loop is CASSFGQGTYGYTF. CDR3 in DNA: TGTGCCAGCAGTTTCGGGCAGGGAACCTATGGCTACACCTTC. The chain combines TRBV28 with TRBJ1-2; D perhaps matches TRBD1 (5 bases). Trimming took off 3 bases at V and 4 bases at J, with 12 bases between the two ends. The CDR3 runs to 14 residues. In germline, CDR1 is MDHEN, CDR2 SYDVKM.

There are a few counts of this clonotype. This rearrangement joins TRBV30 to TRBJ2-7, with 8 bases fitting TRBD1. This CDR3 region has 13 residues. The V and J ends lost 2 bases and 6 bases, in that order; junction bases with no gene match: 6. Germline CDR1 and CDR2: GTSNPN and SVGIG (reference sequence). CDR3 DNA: TGTGCCTGGAGTTATCGACAGGGGTTCGAGCAGTACTTC. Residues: CAWSYRQGFEQYF.

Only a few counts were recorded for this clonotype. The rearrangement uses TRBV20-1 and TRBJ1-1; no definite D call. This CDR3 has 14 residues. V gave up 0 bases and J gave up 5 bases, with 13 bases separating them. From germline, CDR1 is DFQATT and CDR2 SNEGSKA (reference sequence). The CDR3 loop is CSARDPPGRTEAFF. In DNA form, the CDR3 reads TGCAGTGCTAGAGATCCCCCAGGACGGACTGAAGCTTTCTTT.

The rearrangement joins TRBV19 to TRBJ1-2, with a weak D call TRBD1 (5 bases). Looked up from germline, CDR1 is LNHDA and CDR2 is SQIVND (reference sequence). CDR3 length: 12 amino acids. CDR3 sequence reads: CAAGGNNYGYTF. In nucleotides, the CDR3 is TGTGCAGCCGGGGGGAATAACTATGGCTACACCTTC.

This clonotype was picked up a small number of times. The CDR3 spells CASSPTSSTDTQYF. DNA for the CDR3: TGTGCCAGCAGCCCTACGAGCAGCACAGATACGCAGTATTTT. The V and J genes are TRBV9 and TRBJ2-3; D uncertain. CDR3 length: 14 amino acids. V was cut by 4 bases and J by 0 bases, with 9 bases left in between. Germline CDR1 is SGDLS and CDR2 is YYNGEE.

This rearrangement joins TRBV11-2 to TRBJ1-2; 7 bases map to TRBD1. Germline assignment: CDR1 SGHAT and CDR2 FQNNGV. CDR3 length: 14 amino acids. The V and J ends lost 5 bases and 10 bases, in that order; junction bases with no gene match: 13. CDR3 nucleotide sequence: TGTGCCAGCAGCCCAAGACGGGACAGTTTCGACTACACCTTC. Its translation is CASSPRRDSFDYTF.

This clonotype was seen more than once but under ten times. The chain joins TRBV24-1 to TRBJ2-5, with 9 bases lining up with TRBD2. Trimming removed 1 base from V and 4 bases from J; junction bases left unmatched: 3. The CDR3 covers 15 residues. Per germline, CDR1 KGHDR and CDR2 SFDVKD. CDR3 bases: TGTGCCACCAGTGATTTAGCGGGAGGAGGAGAGACCCAGTACTTC. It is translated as CATSDLAGGGETQYF.

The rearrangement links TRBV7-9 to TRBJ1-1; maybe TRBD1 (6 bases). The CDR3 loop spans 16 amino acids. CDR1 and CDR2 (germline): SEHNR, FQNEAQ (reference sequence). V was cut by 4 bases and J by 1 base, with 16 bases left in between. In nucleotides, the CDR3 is TGTGCCAGCAGCTCGGACAGTGAATCCTCGAACACTGAAGCTTTCTTT. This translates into CASSSDSESSNTEAFF.